This T cell receptor (beta chain) was identified during a study of T cell responses to AZD1222 COVID-19 vaccine. For this clone: Its antigen is as yet unknown.

TCRdb keeps only in-frame clones here, not all; method: immunoSEQ multiplex PCR. The sample consists of about 150,000 clones, 75% to 90% of them appearing once. The germline V gene encodes CDR1 SGHRS and CDR2 YFSETQ. The CDR3 sequence is 13 residues long. Trimming left V 7 bases short and J 5 bases short, with 10 bases between. Study-wide findings and caveats: Nearly half of spike-specific TCRs reportedly target unmutated variant regions. Repertoires were obtained only post-peak T cell response. Rises in breadth and depth of Spike-specific TCRs came after two AZD1222 doses. Clonal diversity was possibly underestimated, and the donors were mostly white British, with more females.

This chain joins TRBV5-1 and TRBJ1-6; the D is unclear. The material was peripheral blood, obtained after recovery from COVID-19. This clonotype was sampled from an adult who had recovered from COVID-19. In nucleotides, the CDR3 is TGCGCCAGCGACGGACGGCATAATTCACCCCTCCACTTT. This sequence encodes CASDGRHNSPLHF.